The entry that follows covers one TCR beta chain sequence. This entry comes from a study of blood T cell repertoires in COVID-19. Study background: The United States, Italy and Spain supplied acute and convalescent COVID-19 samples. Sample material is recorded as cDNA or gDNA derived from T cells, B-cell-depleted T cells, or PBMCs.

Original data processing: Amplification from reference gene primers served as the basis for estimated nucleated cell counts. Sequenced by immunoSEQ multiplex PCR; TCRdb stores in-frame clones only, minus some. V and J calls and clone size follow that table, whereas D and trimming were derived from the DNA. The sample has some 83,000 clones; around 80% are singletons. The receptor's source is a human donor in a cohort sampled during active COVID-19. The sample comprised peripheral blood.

In DNA, the CDR3 is TGTGCCATCAGTTTCCCGGGGGGTTTATGGAATGAAAAACTGTTTTTT. Its translation is CAISFPGGLWNEKLFF. The rearrangement links TRBV10-3 to TRBJ1-4; possibly TRBD1 for D (5 bases). CDR1 is ENHRY, CDR2 SYGVKD, per germline. CDR3 length equals 16 residues. Deletions cut 5 bases from V and 5 bases from J, with 18 bases between.